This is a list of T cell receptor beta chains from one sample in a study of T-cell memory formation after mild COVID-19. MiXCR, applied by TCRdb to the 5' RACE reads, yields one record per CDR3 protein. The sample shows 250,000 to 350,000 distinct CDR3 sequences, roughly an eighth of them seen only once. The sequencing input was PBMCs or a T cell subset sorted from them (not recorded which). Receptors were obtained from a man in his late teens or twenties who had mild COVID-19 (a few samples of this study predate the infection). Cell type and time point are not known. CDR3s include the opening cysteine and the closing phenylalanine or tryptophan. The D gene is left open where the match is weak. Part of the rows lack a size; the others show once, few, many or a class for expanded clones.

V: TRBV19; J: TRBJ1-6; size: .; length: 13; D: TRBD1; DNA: TGTGCCAGTAGTGTGGGACAGACTTCACCCCTCCACTTT; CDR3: CASSVGQTSPLHF
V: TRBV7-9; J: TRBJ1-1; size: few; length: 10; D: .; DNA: TGTGCCAGCAGCCACTCTGAAGCTTTCTTT; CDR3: CASSHSEAFF
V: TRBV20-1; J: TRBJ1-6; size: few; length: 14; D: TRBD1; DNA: TGCAGTGCTAGAGCCGGGACAGGGTGGTCACCCCTCCACTTT; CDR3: CSARAGTGWSPLHF
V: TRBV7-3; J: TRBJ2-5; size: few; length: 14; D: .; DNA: TGTGCCAGCAGCCGGCAGGGGGACTCGGAGACCCAGTACTTC; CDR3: CASSRQGDSETQYF
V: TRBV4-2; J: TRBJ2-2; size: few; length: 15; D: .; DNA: TGTGCCAGCAGCCAAGATGGGCAGAACACCGGGGAGCTGTTTTTT; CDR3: CASSQDGQNTGELFF
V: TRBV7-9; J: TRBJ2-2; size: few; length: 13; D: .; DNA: TGTGCCAGCAGCTCAAGACTAGACGGGGAGCTGTTTTTT; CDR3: CASSSRLDGELFF
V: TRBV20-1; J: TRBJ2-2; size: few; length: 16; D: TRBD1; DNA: TGCAGGGTAGCCCAGGGACAGGGCGCGAACACCGGGGAGCTGTTTTTT; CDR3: CRVAQGQGANTGELFF
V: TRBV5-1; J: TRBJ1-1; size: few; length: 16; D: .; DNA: TGCGCCAGCAGCTTGGTCGTGACGCCCCGGGGCACTGAAGCTTTCTTT; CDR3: CASSLVVTPRGTEAFF
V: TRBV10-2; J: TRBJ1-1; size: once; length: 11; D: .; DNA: TGCGCCAGCACCGACCACACCGCGGCTTTCTTT; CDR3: CASTDHTAAFF
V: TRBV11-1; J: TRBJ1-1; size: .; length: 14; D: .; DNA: TGTGCCAGCAGCTTAAGCGGGGCCAACACTGAAGCTTTCTTT; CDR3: CASSLSGANTEAFF
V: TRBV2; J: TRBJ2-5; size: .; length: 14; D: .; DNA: TGTGCCAGCAGTGAACAGCTAGTCCAAGAGACCCAGTACTTC; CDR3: CASSEQLVQETQYF
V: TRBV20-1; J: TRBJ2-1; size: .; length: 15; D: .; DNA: TGCAGTGCTAGAGATCCAGAGAGGGCTTACAATGAGCAGTTCTTC; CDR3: CSARDPERAYNEQFF
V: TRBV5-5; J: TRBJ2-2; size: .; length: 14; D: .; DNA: TGTGCCAGCAGCTCGGGTCGGGGTTCCGGGGAGCTGTTTTTT; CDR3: CASSSGRGSGELFF
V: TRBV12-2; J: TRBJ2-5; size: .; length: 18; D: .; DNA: TGTGCAAGTCGCTTAGCGAGGAGTGAGCGGGGACTACAAGAGACCCAGTACTTC; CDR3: CASRLARSERGLQETQYF
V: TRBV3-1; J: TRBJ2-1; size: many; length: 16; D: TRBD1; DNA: TGTGCCAGCAGCCTCGGACAGGGGGACTCCTACAATGAGCAGTTCTTC; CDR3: CASSLGQGDSYNEQFF
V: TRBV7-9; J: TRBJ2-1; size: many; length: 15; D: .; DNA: TGTGCCAGCAGCTTAGCCGGCCAGGCCTACAATGAGCAGTTCTTC; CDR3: CASSLAGQAYNEQFF
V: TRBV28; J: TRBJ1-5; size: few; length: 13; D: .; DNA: TGTGCCAGCAGTTTGGGGTGGGTTCAGCCCCAGCATTTT; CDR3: CASSLGWVQPQHF
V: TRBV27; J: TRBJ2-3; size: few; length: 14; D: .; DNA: TGTGCCAGCAGTTACCCAGGGGACACAGATACGCAGTATTTT; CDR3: CASSYPGDTDTQYF
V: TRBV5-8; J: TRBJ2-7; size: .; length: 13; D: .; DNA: TGTGCCAGCAGGGGGGGGGCTGACTACGAGCAGTACTTC; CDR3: CASRGGADYEQYF
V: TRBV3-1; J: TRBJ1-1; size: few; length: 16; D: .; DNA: TGTGCCAGCAGCCAAGATTTTATTCTTCCAGGCACTGAAGCTTTCTTT; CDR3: CASSQDFILPGTEAFF
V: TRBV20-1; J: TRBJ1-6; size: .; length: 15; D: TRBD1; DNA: TGCAGTGCACCGGGACAGCTCATATATAATTCACCCCTCCACTTT; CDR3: CSAPGQLIYNSPLHF
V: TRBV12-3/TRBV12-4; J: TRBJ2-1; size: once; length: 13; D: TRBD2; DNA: TGTGCCAGCAGTTCACTAGCGGGGGTCTCCGGGTTCTTC; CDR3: CASSSLAGVSGFF
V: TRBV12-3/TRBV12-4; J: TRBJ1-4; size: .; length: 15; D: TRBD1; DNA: TGTGCCAGCAGCATCGGACAGGCACAGAATGAAAAACTGTTTTTT; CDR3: CASSIGQAQNEKLFF
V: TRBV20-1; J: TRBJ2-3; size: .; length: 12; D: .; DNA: TGCAGTTGGCTGGGGGATGGAGATACGCAGTATTTT; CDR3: CSWLGDGDTQYF
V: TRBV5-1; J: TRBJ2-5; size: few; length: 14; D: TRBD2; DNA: TGCGCCAGCAGCTCGACTAGCGGGGGGAAGACCCAGTACTTC; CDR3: CASSSTSGGKTQYF
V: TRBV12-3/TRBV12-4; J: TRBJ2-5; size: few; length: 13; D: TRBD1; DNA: TGTGCCAGCAGACCGGGACAGAGCGAGACCCAGTACTTC; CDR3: CASRPGQSETQYF
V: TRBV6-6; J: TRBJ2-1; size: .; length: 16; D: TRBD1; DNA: TGTGCCAGCAGGCCCCAGCAGGGGGCATCCTCCAATGAGCAGTTCTTC; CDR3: CASRPQQGASSNEQFF
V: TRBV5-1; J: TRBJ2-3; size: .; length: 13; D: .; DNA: TGCGCCAGCAATCTACAAGGCACAGATACGCAGTATTTT; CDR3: CASNLQGTDTQYF
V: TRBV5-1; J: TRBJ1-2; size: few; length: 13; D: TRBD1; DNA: TGCGCCAGCAGCTGGACAGGGGGGAATGGCTACACCTTC; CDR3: CASSWTGGNGYTF
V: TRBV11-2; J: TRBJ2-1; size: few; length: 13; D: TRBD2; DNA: TGTGCCAGCAGCTTAGGGGAGGGGAATGAGCAGTTCTTC; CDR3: CASSLGEGNEQFF
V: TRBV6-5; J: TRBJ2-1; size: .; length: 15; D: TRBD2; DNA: TGTGCCAGCAGTTACGACGTAGCGGGGACCAATGAGCAGTTCTTC; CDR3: CASSYDVAGTNEQFF
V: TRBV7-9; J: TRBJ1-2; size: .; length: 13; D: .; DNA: TGTGCCAGCACGGCCGGGACGGGCTATGGCTACACCTTC; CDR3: CASTAGTGYGYTF
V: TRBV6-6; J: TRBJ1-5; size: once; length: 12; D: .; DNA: TGTGCCAGCCACAGGGCTGGTCAGCCCCAGCATTTT; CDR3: CASHRAGQPQHF
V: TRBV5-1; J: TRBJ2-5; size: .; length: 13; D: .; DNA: TGCGCCAGCAGCTTGCTAGCACAAGAGACCCAGTACTTC; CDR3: CASSLLAQETQYF
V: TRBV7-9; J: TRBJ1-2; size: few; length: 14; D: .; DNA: TGTGCCAGCACCGAGGAGTGGGGACCTAGTGACTACACCTTC; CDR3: CASTEEWGPSDYTF
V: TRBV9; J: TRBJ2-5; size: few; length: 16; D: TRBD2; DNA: TGTGCCAGCAGTGGAGATAGCGGGGTTAACCAAGAGACCCAGTACTTC; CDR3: CASSGDSGVNQETQYF
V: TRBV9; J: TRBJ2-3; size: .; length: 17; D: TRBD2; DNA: TGTGCCAGCAGCGCCGGCGTGGGACTAGCGTTCACAGATACGCAGTATTTT; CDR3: CASSAGVGLAFTDTQYF
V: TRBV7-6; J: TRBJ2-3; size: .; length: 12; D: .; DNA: TGTGCCAGCAGCCCCTACAGGGATACGCAGTATTTT; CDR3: CASSPYRDTQYF
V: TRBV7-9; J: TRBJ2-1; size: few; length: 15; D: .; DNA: TGTGCCAGCAGCTCTAGTTCTTGGGACTCGGATGAGCAGTTCTTC; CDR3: CASSSSSWDSDEQFF
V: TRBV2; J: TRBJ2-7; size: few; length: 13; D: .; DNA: TGTGCCAGCAGTGAAGCCAGGGCTAGAGAGCAGTACTTC; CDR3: CASSEARAREQYF
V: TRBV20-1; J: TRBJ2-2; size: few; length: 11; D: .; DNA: TGCAGTGCCCCTGCCGGCGGGGAGCTGTTTTTT; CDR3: CSAPAGGELFF
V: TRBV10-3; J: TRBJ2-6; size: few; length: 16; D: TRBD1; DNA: TGTGCCATCAGTGATAACAGGGGAACTGTGGCCAACGTCCTGACTTTC; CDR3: CAISDNRGTVANVLTF
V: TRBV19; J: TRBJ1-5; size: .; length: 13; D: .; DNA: TGTGCCAGTAGTGGGGCAGGTCTTCGGCCCCAGCATTTT; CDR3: CASSGAGLRPQHF
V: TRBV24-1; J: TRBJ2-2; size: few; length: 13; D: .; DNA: TGTGCCACCAGTGATTTGCAAGTACGGGAGCTGTTTTTT; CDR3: CATSDLQVRELFF
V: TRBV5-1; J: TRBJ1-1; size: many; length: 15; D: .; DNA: TGCGCCAGCAGCTCGGGCCCAGGGGTGGGGACTGAAGCTTTCTTT; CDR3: CASSSGPGVGTEAFF
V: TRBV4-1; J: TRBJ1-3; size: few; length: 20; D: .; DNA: TGCGCCAGCAGCCAGGGACGTATGCGGGGACACTCCGGACCTGGAAACACCATATATTTT; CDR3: CASSQGRMRGHSGPGNTIYF
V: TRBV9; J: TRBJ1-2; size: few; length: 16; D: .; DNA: TGTGCCAGCAGCGGGCCACCGGGACTCATCGGTTATGGCTACACCTTC; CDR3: CASSGPPGLIGYGYTF
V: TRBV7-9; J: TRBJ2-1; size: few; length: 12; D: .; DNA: TGTGCCAGCAGAATAGGCGGGAATGAGCAGTTCTTC; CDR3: CASRIGGNEQFF
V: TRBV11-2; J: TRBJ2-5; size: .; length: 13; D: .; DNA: TGTGCCAGCAGACGGGGGACGGAAGAGACCCAGTACTTC; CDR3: CASRRGTEETQYF
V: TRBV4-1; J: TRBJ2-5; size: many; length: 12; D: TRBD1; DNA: TGCGCCAGCAGGGGACAGGGGGAGACCCAGTACTTC; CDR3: CASRGQGETQYF
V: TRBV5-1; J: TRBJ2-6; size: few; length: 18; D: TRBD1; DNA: TGCGCCAGCAGCTTGGCGGGGACAGGGGGATCTGGGGCCAACGTCCTGACTTTC; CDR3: CASSLAGTGGSGANVLTF
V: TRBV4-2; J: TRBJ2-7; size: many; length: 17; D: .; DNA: TGTGCCAGCAGCCAAACCGGGACTGATAGGATTCTTAACGAGCAGTACTTC; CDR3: CASSQTGTDRILNEQYF
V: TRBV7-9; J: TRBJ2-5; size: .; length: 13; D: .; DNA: TGTGCCACTCACAGGGTCGGCCAAGAGACCCAGTACTTC; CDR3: CATHRVGQETQYF
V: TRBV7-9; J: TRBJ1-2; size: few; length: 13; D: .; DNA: TGTGCCAGCAGCTTGGATTTGAGGGGCGGCTACACCTTC; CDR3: CASSLDLRGGYTF
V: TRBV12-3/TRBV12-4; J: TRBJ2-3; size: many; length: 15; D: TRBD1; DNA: TGTGCCAGCAGCAGGACAGGGACCTACACAGATACGCAGTATTTT; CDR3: CASSRTGTYTDTQYF
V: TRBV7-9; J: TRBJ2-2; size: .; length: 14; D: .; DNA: TGTGCCAGCAGCTTAGCGGCCTACACCGGGGAGCTGTTTTTT; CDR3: CASSLAAYTGELFF